This is a list of T cell receptor beta chains from one sample in a study of T cell repertoires in cytomegalovirus infection. TCRdb redid the calling of the reads with MiXCR, one entry per CDR3 protein. This table has around 740,000 distinct CDR3 sequences, 35% appearing once. Sequencing was carried out using PBMCs. The receptors stem from a human donor in good health (CMV status not recorded). Some clones in this sample may be carry-over from other donors' samples. Each CDR3 is given with its conserved first and last residue. Fields, in order: clone size, V gene, J gene, D gene, CDR3 DNA, CDR3 protein. The D gene is left open where the match is weak. The size field is filled for only some rows; it gives once, few, many or a size class.

clone_size: few; v_call: TRBV11-2; j_call: TRBJ1-2; d_call: -; cdr3_nt: TGTGCCAGCAGCTTAGAAACAGGACGCTATGGCTACACCTTC; cdr3_aa: CASSLETGRYGYTF
clone_size: many; v_call: TRBV7-8; j_call: TRBJ1-4; d_call: -; cdr3_nt: TGTGCCAGCAGCTTAGTCCGCGCCCCAGGGACAACTAATGAAAAACTGTTTTTT; cdr3_aa: CASSLVRAPGTTNEKLFF
clone_size: -; v_call: TRBV7-6; j_call: TRBJ2-4; d_call: -; cdr3_nt: TGTGCCAGCAGCTTGAGACTGGGGGCCAAAAACATTCAGTACTTC; cdr3_aa: CASSLRLGAKNIQYF
clone_size: -; v_call: TRBV27; j_call: TRBJ2-1; d_call: TRBD2; cdr3_nt: TGTGCCAGCAGTCCCCCGAGCGGGAGGATCTCCTACAATGAGCAGTTCTTC; cdr3_aa: CASSPPSGRISYNEQFF
clone_size: few; v_call: TRBV6-2/TRBV6-3; j_call: TRBJ2-7; d_call: -; cdr3_nt: TGTGCCAGCAGGGTGGGAATCCACTACGAGCAGTACTTC; cdr3_aa: CASRVGIHYEQYF
clone_size: -; v_call: TRBV28; j_call: TRBJ1-4; d_call: -; cdr3_nt: TGTGCCAGCACCTCCCTGGGGCGGGAAAAACTGTTTTTT; cdr3_aa: CASTSLGREKLFF
clone_size: many; v_call: TRBV7-2; j_call: TRBJ2-2; d_call: -; cdr3_nt: TGTGCCAGCAGCTTGTCGTCCTACACCGGGGAGCTGTTTTTT; cdr3_aa: CASSLSSYTGELFF
clone_size: many; v_call: TRBV7-2; j_call: TRBJ1-1; d_call: TRBD1; cdr3_nt: TGTGCCAGCAGAAGGGACAGGAACACTGAAGCTTTCTTT; cdr3_aa: CASRRDRNTEAFF
clone_size: -; v_call: TRBV13; j_call: TRBJ1-4; d_call: TRBD1; cdr3_nt: TGTGCCAGCAGCTTAAGCCGGGACAGCAATGAAAAACTGTTTTTT; cdr3_aa: CASSLSRDSNEKLFF
clone_size: -; v_call: TRBV11-2; j_call: TRBJ2-1; d_call: -; cdr3_nt: TGTGCCAGCAGCTTAGCGGGGGACACAAGCTACAATGAGCAGTTCTTC; cdr3_aa: CASSLAGDTSYNEQFF
clone_size: few; v_call: TRBV12-3/TRBV12-4; j_call: TRBJ1-2; d_call: -; cdr3_nt: TGTGCCACCCGGGGGGGGTGGGACTATGGCTACACCTTC; cdr3_aa: CATRGGWDYGYTF
clone_size: -; v_call: TRBV4-2; j_call: TRBJ1-2; d_call: TRBD1; cdr3_nt: TGTGCCAGCAGCCAGGAACAGGGGGCTTACTATGGCTACACCTTC; cdr3_aa: CASSQEQGAYYGYTF
clone_size: few; v_call: TRBV4-1; j_call: TRBJ2-5; d_call: -; cdr3_nt: TGCGCCAGCTCACCAGGGGGGGCAGGAGAATGGGCGACCCAGTACTTC; cdr3_aa: CASSPGGAGEWATQYF
clone_size: -; v_call: TRBV2; j_call: TRBJ1-1; d_call: -; cdr3_nt: TGTGCCAGCAGGAGGGGGGAGGCCACTGAAGCTTTCTTT; cdr3_aa: CASRRGEATEAFF
clone_size: -; v_call: TRBV18; j_call: TRBJ2-4; d_call: -; cdr3_nt: TGTGCCAGCTCACCATTGTACAGGGAGGCCAAAAACATTCAGTACTTC; cdr3_aa: CASSPLYREAKNIQYF
clone_size: few; v_call: TRBV28; j_call: TRBJ2-7; d_call: -; cdr3_nt: TGTGCCAGCAGTGAGATCTCCTACGAGCAGTACTTC; cdr3_aa: CASSEISYEQYF
clone_size: few; v_call: TRBV7-9; j_call: TRBJ1-2; d_call: TRBD1; cdr3_nt: TGTGCCAGCAGCTTAAGGTCGCAGGGGGAGACCTATGGCTACACCTTC; cdr3_aa: CASSLRSQGETYGYTF